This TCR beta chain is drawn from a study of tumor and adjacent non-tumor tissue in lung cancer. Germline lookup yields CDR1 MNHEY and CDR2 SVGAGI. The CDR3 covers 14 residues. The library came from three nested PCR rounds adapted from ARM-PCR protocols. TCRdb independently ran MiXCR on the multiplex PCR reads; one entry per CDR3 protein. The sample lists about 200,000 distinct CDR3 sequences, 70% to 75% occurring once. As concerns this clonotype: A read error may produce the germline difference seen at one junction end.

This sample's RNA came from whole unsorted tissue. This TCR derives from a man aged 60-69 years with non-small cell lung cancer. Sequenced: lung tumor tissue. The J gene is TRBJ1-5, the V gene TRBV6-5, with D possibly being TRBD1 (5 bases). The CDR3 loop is CASSYSRRGQSQHF. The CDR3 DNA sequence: TGTGCCAGCAGTTACTCGAGGAGGGGTCAGTCCCAGCATTTT.